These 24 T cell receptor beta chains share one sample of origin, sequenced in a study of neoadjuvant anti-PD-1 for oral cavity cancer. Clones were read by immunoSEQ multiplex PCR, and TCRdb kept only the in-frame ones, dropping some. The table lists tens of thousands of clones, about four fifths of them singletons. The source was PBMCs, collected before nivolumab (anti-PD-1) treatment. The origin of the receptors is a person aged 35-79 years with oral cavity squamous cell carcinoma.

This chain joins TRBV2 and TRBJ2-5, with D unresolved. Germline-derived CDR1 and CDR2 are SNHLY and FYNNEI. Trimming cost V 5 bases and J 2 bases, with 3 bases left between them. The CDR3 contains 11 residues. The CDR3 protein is CASSKQETQYF. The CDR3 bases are TGTGCCAGCAGTAAACAAGAGACCCAGTACTTC.

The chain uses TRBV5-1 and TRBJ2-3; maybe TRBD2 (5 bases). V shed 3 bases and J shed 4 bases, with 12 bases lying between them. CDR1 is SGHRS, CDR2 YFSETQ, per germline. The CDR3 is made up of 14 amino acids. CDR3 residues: CASSWAGTADTQYF. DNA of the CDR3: TGCGCCAGCAGCTGGGCGGGTACGGCAGATACGCAGTATTTT.

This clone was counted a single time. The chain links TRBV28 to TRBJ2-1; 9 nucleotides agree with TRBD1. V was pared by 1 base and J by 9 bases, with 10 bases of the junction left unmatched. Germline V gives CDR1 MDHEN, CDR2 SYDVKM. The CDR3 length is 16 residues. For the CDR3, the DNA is TGTGCCAGCAGTTTATTAGGGACAGGGTTATTGGGTGAGCAGTTCTTC. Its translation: CASSLLGTGLLGEQFF.

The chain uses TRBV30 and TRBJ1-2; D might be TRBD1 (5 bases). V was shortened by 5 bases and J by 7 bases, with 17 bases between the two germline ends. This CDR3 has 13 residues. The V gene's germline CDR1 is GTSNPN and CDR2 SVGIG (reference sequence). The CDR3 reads CAWGQVTRGGYTF. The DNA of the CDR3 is TGTGCCTGGGGACAAGTCACGAGGGGTGGCTACACCTTC. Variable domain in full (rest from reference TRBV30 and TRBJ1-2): SQTIHQWPATLVQPVGSPLSLECTVEGTSNPNLYWYRQAAGRGLQLLFYSVGIGQISSEVPQNLSASRPQDRQFILSSKKLLLSDSGFYLCAWGQVTRGGYTFGSGTRLTVV.

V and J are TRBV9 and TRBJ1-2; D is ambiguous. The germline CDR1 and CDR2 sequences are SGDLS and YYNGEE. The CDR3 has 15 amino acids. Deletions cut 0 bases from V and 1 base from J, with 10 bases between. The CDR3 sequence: CASSVEYGSNYGYTF. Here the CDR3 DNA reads TGTGCCAGCAGCGTAGAGTATGGGAGTAACTATGGCTACACCTTC.

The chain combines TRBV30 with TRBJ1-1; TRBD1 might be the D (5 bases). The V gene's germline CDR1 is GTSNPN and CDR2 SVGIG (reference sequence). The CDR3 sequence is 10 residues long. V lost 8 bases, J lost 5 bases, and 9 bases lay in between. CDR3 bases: TGTGCCCAGGGTCGAACTGAAGCTTTCTTT. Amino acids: CAQGRTEAFF.

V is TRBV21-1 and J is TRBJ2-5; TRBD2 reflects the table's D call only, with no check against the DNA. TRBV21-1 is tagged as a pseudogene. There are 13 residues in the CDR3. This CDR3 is CASGTSYEETQYF. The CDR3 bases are TGTGCCAGCGGGACTAGTTACGAAGAGACCCAGTACTTC.

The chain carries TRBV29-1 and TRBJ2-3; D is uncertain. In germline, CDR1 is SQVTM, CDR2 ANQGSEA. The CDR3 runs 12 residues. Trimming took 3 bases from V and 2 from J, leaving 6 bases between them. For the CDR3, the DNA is TGCAGCGTTGACCAGAACACAGATACGCAGTATTTT. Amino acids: CSVDQNTDTQYF.

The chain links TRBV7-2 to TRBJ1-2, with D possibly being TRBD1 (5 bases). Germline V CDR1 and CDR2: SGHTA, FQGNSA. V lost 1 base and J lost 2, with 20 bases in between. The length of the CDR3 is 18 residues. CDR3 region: CASSLELDWGSWNYGYTF. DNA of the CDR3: TGTGCCAGCAGCTTAGAATTAGATTGGGGGTCGTGGAACTATGGCTACACCTTC.

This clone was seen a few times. CDR3 DNA: TGCGCCAGCAGCTTCTCCGGGACAGGGAGTACCTCAGTCACAGAAGCTTTCTTT. Its protein is CASSFSGTGSTSVTEAFF. V and J are TRBV5-1 and TRBJ1-1, with 9 bases fitting TRBD1. The CDR3 is 18 residues long. Per the germline V gene, CDR1 is SGHRS and CDR2 is YFSETQ. The ends lost 2 bases at V and 8 bases at J; junction bases unmatched: 19.

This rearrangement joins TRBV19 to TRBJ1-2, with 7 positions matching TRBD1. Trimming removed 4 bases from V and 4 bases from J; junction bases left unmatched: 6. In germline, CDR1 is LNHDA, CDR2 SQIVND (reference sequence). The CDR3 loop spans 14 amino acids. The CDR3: CASSTETGIYGYTF. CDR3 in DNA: TGTGCCAGTAGTACTGAGACAGGGATCTATGGCTACACCTTC.

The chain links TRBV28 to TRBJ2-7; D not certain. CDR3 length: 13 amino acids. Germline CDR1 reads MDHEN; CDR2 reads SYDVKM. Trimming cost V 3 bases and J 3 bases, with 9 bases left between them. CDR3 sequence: CASSLGRIYEQYF. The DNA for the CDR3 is TGTGCCAGCAGTTTGGGCAGGATCTACGAGCAGTACTTC.

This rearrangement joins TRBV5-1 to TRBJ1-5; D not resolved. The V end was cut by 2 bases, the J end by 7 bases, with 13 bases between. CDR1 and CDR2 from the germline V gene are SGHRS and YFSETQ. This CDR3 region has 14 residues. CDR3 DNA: TGCGCCAGCAGCTTAGGAGAAGATGGGCAGCCCCAGCATTTT. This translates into CASSLGEDGQPQHF.

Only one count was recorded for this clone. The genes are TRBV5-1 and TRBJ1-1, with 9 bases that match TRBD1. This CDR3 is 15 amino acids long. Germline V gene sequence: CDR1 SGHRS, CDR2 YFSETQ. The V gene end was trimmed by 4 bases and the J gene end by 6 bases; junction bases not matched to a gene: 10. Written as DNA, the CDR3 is TGCGCCAGCAGCGTCTCGGGACAGGGACCTTCTGAAGCTTTCTTT. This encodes CASSVSGQGPSEAFF. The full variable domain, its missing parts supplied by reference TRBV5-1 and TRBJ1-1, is KAGVTQTPRYLIKTRGQQVTLSCSPISGHRSVSWYQQTPGQGLQFLFEYFSETQRNKGNFPGRFSGRQFSNSRSEMNVSTLELGDSALYLCASSVSGQGPSEAFFGQGTRLTVV.

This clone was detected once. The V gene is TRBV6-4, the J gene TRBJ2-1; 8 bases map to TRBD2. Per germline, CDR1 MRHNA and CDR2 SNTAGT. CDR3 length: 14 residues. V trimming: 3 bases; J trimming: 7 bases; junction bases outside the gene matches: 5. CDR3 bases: TGTGCCAGCAGTGAGAAGGGACTAGTTAATGAGCAGTTCTTC. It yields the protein CASSEKGLVNEQFF.

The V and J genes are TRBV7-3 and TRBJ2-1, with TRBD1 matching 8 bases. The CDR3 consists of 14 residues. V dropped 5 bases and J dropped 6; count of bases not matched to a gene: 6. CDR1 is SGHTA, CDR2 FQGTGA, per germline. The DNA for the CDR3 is TGTGCCAGCAGCCCCGGACAGGGAATCAATGAGCAGTTCTTC. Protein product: CASSPGQGINEQFF.

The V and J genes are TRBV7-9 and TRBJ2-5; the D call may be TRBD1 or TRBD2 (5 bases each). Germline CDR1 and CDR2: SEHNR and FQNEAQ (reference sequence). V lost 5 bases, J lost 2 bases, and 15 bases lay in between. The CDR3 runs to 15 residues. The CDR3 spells CASSVGPWGQETQYF. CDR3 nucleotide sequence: TGTGCCAGCAGCGTAGGGCCTTGGGGGCAAGAGACCCAGTACTTC.

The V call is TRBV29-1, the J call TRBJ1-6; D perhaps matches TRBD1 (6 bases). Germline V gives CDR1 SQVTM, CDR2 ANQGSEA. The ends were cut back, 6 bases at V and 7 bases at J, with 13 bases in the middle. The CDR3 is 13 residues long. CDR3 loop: CSVAWDTNSPLHF. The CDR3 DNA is TGCAGCGTGGCCTGGGACACCAATTCACCCCTCCACTTT.

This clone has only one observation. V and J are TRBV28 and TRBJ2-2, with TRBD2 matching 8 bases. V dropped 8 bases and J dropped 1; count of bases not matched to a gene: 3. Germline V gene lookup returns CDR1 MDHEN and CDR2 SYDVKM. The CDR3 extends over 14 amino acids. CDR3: CASCSGMNTGELFF. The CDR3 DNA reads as TGTGCCAGCTGTAGCGGGATGAACACCGGGGAGCTGTTTTTT.

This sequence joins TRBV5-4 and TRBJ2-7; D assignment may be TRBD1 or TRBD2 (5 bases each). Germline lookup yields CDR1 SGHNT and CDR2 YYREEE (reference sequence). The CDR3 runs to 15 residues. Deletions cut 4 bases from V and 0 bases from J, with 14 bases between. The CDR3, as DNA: TGTGCCAGCAGCCCGGGGACCGTGTCCTCCTACGAGCAGTACTTC. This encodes CASSPGTVSSYEQYF. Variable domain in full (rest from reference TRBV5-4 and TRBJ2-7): ETGVTQSPTHLIKTRGQQVTLRCSSQSGHNTVSWYQQALGQGPQFIFQYYREEENGRGNFPPRFSGLQFPNYSSELNVNALELDDSALYLCASSPGTVSSYEQYFGPGTRLTVT.

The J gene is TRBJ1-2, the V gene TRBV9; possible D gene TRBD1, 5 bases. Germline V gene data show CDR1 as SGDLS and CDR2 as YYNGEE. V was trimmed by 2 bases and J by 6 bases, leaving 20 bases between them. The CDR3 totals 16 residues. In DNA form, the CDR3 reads TGTGCCAGCAGCGTCCTATCCGGGACCTCTCCCGATGGCTACACCTTC. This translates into CASSVLSGTSPDGYTF. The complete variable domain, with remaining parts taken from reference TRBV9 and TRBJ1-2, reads DSGVTQTPKHLITATGQRVTLRCSPRSGDLSVYWYQQSLDQGLQFLIQYYNGEERAKGNILERFSAQQFPDLHSELNLSSLELGDSALYFCASSVLSGTSPDGYTFGSGTRLTVV.

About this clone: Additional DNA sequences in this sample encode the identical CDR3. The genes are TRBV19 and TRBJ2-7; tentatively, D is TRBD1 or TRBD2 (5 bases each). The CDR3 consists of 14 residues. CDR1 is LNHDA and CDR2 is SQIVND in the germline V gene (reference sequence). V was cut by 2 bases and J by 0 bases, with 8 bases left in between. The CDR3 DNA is TGTGCCAGTAGTATAAGGGACGGCTCCTACGAGCAGTACTTC. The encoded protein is CASSIRDGSYEQYF.

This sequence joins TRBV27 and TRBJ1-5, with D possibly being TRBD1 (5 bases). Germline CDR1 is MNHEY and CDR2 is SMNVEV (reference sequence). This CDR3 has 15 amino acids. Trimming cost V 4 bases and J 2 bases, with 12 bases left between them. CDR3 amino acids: CASSSGQPGNQPQHF. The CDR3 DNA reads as TGTGCCAGCAGTTCAGGGCAGCCAGGCAATCAGCCCCAGCATTTT.

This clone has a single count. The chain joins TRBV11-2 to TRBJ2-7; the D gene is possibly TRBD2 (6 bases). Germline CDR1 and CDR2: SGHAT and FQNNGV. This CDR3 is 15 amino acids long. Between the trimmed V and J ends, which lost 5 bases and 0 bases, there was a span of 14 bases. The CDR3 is CASSPQRALSYEQYF. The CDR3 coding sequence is TGTGCCAGCAGCCCACAGCGGGCTCTCTCCTACGAGCAGTACTTC. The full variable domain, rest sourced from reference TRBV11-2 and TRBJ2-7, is EAGVAQSPRYKIIEKRQSVAFWCNPISGHATLYWYQQILGQGPKLLIQFQNNGVVDDSQLPKDRFSAERLKGVDSTLKIQPAKLEDSAVYLCASSPQRALSYEQYFGPGTRLTVT.